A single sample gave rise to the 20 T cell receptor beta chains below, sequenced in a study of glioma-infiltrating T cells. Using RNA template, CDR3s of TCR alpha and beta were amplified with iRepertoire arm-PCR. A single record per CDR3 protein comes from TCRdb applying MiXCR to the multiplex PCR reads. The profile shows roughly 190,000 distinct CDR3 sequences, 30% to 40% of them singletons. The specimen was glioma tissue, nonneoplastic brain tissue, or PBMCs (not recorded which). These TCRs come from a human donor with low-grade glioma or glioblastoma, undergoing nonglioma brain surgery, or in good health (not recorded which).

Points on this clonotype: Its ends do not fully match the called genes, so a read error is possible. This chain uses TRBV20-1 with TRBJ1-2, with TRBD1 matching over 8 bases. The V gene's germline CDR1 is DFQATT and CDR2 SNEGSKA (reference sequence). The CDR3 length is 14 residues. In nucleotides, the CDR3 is TGCAGTGCCGGGCCGGGACAGGTCATACTTGGCTACGCCTTC. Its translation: CSAGPGQVILGYAF.

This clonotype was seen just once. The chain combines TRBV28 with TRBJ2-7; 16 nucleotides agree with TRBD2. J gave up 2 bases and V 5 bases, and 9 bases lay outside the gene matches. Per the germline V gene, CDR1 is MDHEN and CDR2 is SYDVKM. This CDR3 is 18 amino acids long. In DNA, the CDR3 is TGTGCCAGCAGTCATCCTCCGGGACTAGCGGGAGGGGCCTACGAGCAGTACTTC. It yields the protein CASSHPPGLAGGAYEQYF.

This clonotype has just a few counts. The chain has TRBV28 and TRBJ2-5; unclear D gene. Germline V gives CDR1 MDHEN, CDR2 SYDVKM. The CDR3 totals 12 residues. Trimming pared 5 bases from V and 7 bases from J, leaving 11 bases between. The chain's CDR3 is CASSPTFLTQYF. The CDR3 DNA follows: TGTGCCAGCAGTCCCACTTTTTTGACCCAGTACTTC. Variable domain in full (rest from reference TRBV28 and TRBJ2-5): DVKVTQSSRYLVKRTGEKVFLECVQDMDHENMFWYRQDPGLGLRLIYFSYDVKMKEKGDIPEGYSVSREKKERFSLILESASTNQTSMYLCASSPTFLTQYFGPGTRLLVL.

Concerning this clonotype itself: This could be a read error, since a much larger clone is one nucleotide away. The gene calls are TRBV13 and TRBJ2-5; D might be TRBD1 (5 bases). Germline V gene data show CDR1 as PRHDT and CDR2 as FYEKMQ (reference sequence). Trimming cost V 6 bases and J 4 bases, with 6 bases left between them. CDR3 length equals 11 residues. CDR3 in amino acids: CASRRGETQYF. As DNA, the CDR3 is TGTGCCAGCAGAAGGGGAGAGACCCAGTACTTC.

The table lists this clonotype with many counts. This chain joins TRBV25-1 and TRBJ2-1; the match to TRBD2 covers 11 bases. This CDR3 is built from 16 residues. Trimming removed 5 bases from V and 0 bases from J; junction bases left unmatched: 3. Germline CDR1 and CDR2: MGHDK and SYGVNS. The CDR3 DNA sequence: TGTGCCAGCAGTCTCGGACTAGCGGGCTCCTACAATGAGCAGTTCTTC. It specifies CASSLGLAGSYNEQFF.

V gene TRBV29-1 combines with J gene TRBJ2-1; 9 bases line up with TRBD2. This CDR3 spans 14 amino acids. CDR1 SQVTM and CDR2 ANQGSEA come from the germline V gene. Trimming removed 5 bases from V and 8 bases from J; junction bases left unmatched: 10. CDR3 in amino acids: CSVLRAGGSDEQFF. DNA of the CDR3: TGCAGCGTTCTTCGCGCGGGAGGGTCCGATGAGCAGTTCTTC.

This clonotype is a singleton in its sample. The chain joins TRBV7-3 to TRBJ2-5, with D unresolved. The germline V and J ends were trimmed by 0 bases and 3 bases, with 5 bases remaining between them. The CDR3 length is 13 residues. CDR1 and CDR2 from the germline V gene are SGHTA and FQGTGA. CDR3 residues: CASSLTSEETQYF. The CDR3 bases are TGTGCCAGCAGCTTAACGTCTGAAGAGACCCAGTACTTC.

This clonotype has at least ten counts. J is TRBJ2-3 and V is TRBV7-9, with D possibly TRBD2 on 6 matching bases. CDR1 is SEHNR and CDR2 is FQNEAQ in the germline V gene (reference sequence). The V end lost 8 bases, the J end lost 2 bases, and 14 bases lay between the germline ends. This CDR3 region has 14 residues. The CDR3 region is CASLEGRTTDTQYF. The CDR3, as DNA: TGTGCCAGCCTGGAGGGTCGGACCACAGATACGCAGTATTTT.

The CDR3: CASSLGPGRRTDTQYF. The CDR3 region has the DNA TGTGCCAGCAGCTTAGGGCCAGGGCGTCGCACAGATACGCAGTATTTT. V gene TRBV7-6 combines with J gene TRBJ2-3, with a weak D call TRBD1 (5 bases). With 1 base removed from V and 1 base from J, the gap between germline ends came to 12 bases. CDR3 length: 16 amino acids. Per the germline V gene, CDR1 is SGHVS and CDR2 is FNYEAQ.

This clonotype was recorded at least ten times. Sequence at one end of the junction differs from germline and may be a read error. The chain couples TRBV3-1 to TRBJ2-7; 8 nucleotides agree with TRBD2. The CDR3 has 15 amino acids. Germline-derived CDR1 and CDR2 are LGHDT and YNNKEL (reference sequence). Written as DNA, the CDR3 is TGCGCCAGCAGCCAAGCGTTAGGGACTAGTTACGAGCAGTACTTC. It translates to CASSQALGTSYEQYF.

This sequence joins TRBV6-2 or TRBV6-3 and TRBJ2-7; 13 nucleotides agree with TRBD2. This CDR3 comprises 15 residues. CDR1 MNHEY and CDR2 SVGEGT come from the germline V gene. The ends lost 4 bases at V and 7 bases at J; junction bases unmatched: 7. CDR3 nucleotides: TGTGCCAGCAGTTTAAGACTAGCGGGAGGTGATGAGCAGTACTTC. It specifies CASSLRLAGGDEQYF.

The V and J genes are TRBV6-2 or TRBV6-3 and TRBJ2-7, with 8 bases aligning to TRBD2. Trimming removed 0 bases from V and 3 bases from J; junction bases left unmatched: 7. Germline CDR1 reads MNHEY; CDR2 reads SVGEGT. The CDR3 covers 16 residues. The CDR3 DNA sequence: TGTGCCAGCAGTTACTCAAATTGGCTAGCGGGCTACGAGCAGTACTTC. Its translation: CASSYSNWLAGYEQYF.

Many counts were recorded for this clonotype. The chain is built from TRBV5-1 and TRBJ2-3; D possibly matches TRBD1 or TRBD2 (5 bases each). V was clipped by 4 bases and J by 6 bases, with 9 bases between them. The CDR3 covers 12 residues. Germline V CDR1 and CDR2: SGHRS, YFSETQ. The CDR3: CASSGTLDTQYF. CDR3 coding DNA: TGCGCCAGCAGCGGGACGCTCGATACGCAGTATTTT.

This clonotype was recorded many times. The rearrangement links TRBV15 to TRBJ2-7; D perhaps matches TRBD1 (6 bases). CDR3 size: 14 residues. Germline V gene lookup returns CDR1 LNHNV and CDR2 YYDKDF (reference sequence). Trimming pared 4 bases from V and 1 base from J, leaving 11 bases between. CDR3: CATSMGQGSYEQYF. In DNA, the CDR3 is TGTGCCACCAGCATGGGGCAGGGGTCCTACGAGCAGTACTTC.

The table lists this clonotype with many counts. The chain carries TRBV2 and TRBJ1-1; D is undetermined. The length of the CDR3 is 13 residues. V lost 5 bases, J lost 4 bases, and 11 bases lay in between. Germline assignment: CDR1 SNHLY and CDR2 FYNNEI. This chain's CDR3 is CASSNYLSTEAFF. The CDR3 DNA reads TGTGCCAGCAGTAACTACCTCAGCACTGAAGCTTTCTTT.

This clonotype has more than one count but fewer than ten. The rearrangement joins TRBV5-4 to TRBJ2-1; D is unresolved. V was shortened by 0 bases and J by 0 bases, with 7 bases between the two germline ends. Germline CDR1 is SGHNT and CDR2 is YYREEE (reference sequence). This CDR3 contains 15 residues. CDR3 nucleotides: TGTGCCAGCAGCTTGGTAGGTAGCTCCTACAATGAGCAGTTCTTC. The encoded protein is CASSLVGSSYNEQFF.

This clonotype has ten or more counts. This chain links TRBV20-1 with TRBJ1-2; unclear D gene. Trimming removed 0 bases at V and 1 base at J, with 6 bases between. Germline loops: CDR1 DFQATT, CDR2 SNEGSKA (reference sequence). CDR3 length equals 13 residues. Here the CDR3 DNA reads TGCAGTGCTAGAGAGGGAGGTAACTATGGCTACACCTTC. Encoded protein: CSAREGGNYGYTF.

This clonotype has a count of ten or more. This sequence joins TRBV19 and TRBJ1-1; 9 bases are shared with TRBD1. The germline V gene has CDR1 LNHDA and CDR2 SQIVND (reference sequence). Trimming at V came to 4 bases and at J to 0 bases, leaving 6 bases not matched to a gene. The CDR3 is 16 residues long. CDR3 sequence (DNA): TGTGCCAGTAGTACCCGACAGGGGGAGATGAACACTGAAGCTTTCTTT. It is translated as CASSTRQGEMNTEAFF.

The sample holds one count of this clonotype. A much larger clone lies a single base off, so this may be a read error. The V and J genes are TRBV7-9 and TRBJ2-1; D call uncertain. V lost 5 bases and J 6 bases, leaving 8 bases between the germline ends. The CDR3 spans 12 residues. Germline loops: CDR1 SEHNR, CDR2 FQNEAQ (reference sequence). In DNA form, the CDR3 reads TGTGCCAGCAGCCACGACACCAATGAGCAGTTCTTC. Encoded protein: CASSHDTNEQFF.

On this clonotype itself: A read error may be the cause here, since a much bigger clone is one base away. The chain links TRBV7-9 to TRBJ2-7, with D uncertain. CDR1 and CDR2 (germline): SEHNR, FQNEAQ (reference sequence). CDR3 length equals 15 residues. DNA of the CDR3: TGTGCCAGCAGCTTAGGGGCAGCCAACTCCTACAAGCAGTACTTC. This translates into CASSLGAANSYKQYF.